The source of this T cell receptor (beta chain) is a study of T cells after yellow fever vaccination. Study-level background: Fractions containing few cells were prepared with SMART-Seq v4 Ultra Low Input. Regarding the study as a whole: Overall, a small share of clonotypes was seen in both CD4 and CD8 compartments. Re-detected after boosting: most primary clones, more than 95% of CD4 and about 90% of CD8.

CDR3 length: 14 residues. The V end was cut by 6 bases, the J end by 4 bases, with 15 bases between. Generation of TCR cDNA used 5'RACE template switching (which added a universal primer site and UMIs). TCRdb used MiXCR to reprocess the 5' RACE reads, holding one entry per CDR3 protein. The sample carries roughly 250,000 distinct CDR3 sequences, about an eighth recorded once. This clonotype has only a few counts. Its target is not known. The receptor's source is a man between 25 and 39 years old who received the YFV17D yellow fever vaccine. The gene calls are TRBV12-3 or TRBV12-4 and TRBJ1-2; possibly TRBD1 for D (5 bases). The sample here was CD4+ T cells sorted from PBMCs, taken 45 days after the yellow fever booster vaccination. CDR3 in amino acids: CASRPQVPPYGYTF. The CDR3 region has the DNA TGTGCCAGCAGACCACAGGTCCCACCCTATGGCTACACCTTC.